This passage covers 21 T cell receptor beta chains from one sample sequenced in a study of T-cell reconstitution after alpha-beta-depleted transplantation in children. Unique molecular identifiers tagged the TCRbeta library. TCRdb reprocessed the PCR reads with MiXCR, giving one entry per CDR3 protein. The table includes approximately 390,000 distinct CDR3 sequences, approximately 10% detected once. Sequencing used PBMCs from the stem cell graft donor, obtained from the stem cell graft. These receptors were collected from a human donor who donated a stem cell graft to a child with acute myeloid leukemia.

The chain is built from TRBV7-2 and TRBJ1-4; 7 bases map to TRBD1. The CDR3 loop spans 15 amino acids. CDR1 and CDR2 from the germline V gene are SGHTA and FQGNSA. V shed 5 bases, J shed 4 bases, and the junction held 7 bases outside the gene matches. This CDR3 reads CASSRWDSRNEKLFF. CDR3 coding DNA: TGTGCCAGCAGCCGCTGGGACAGCCGTAATGAAAAACTGTTTTTT.

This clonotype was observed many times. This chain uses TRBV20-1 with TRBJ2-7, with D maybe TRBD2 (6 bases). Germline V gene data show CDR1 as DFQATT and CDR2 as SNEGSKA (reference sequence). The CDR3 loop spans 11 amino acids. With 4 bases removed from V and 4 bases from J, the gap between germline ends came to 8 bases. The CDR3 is CSATREYEQYF. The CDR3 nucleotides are TGCAGTGCTACCCGGGAGTACGAGCAGTACTTC.

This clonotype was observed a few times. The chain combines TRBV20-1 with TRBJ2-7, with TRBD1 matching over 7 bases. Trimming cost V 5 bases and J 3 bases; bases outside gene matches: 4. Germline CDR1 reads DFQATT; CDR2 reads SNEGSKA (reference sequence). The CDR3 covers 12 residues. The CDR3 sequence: CSASQGNYEQYF. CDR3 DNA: TGCAGTGCTTCACAGGGGAACTACGAGCAGTACTTC.

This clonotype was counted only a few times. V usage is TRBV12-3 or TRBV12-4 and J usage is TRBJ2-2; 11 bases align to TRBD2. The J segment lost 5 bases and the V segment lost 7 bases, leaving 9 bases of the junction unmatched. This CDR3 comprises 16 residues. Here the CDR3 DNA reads TGTGCCAGCACCCTTAGGGCTAGCGGGAGGACCGGGGAGCTGTTTTTT. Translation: CASTLRASGRTGELFF.

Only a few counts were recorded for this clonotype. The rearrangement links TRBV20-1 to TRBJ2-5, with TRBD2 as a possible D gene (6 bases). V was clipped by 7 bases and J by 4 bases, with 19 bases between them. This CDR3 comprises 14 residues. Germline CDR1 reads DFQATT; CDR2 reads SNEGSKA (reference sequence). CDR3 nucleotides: TGCAGTGGTTTCGACACGGCGGGACCAGAGACCCAGTACTTC. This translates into CSGFDTAGPETQYF.

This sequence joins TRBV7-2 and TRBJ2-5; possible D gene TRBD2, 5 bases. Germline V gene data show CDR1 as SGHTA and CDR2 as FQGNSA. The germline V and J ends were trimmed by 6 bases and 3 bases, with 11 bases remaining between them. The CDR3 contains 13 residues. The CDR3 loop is CASSGSGKETQYF. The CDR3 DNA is TGTGCCAGCAGTGGAAGCGGTAAAGAGACCCAGTACTTC.

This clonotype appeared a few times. The CDR3 bases are TGCAGTGCTAGGTGGCCCCGCGGCGGGGGGAGCACAGATACGCAGTATTTT. Amino acids: CSARWPRGGGSTDTQYF. The chain is built from TRBV20-1 and TRBJ2-3; TRBD2 aligns across 8 bases. The CDR3 is 17 amino acids. V was pared by 3 bases and J by 0 bases, with 11 bases of the junction left unmatched. Germline lookup yields CDR1 DFQATT and CDR2 SNEGSKA (reference sequence).

The CDR3 nucleotides read TGTGCCAGCAGTCTCCAGGGAGATTACTATGGCTACACCTTC. As protein: CASSLQGDYYGYTF. The chain recombines TRBV12-3 or TRBV12-4 with TRBJ1-2; TRBD1 might be the D (5 bases). The CDR3 runs 14 residues. V lost 5 bases and J lost 3, with 13 bases in between.

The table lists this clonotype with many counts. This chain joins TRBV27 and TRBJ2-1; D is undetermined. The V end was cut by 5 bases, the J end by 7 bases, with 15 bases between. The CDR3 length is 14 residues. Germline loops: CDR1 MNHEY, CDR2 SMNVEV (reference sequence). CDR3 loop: CASSPFFPLNEQFF. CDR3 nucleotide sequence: TGTGCCAGCAGTCCTTTTTTTCCCCTGAATGAGCAGTTCTTC.

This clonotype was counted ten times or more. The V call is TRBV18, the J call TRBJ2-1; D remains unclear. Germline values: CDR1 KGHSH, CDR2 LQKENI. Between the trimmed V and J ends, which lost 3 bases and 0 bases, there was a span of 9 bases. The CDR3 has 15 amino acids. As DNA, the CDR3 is TGTGCCAGCTCACCGATAGTTAGCTCCTACAATGAGCAGTTCTTC. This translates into CASSPIVSSYNEQFF.

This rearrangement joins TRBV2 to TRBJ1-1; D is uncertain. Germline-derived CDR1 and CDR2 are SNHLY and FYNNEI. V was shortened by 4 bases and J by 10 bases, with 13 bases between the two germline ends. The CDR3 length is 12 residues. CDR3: CASSVVRVSAFF. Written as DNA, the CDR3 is TGTGCCAGCAGTGTGGTTCGGGTATCAGCTTTCTTT.

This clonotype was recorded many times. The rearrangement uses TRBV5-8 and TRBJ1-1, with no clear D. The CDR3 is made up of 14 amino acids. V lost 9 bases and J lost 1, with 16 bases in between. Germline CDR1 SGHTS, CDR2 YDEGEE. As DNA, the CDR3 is TGTGCCAATCAGCTTGGGCACTCGAACACTGAAGCTTTCTTT. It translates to CANQLGHSNTEAFF.

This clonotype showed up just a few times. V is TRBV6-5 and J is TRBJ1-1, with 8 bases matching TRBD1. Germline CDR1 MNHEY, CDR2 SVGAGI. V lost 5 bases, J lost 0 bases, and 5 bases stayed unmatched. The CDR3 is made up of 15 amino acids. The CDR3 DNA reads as TGTGCCAGCAGTCCCAACAGGGGGATGAACACTGAAGCTTTCTTT. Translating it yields CASSPNRGMNTEAFF.

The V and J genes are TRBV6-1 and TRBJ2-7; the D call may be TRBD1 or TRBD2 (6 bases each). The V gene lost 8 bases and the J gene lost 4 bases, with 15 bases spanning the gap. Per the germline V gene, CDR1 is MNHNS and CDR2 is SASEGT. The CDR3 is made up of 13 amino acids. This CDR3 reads CASEPGATYEQYV. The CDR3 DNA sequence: TGTGCCAGCGAACCGGGGGCCACGTACGAGCAGTACGTC.

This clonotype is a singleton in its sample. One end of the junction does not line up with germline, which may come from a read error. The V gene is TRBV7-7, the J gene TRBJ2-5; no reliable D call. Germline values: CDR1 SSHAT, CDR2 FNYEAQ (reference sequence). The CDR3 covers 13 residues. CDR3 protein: CASSFQVQETQYF. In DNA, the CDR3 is TGTGCTAGCAGCTTTCAGGTCCAAGAGACCCAGTACTTC.

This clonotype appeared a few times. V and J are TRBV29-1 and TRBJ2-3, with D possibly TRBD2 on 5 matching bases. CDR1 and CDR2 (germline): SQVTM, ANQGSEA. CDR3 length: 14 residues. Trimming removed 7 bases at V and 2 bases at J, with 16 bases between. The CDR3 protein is CSAPGLGFTDTQYF. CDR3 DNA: TGCAGCGCCCCAGGACTCGGCTTCACAGATACGCAGTATTTT.

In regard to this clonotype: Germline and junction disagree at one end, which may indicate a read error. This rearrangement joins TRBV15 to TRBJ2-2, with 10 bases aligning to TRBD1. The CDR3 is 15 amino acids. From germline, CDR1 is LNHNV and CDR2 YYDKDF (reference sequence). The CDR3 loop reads CATSVRDRGTGVLFF. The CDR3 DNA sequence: TGTGCCACCAGCGTCCGGGACAGGGGCACCGGGGTGCTGTTTTTT.

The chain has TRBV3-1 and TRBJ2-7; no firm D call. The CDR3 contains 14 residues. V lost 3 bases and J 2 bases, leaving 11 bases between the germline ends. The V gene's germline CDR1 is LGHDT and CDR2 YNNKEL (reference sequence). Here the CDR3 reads CASSHAPGTYEQYF. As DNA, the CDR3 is TGTGCCAGCAGCCACGCCCCGGGTACCTACGAGCAGTACTTC.

The CDR3 region is CASSLDRGPSSYNEQFF. The DNA for the CDR3 is TGTGCCAGCAGCTTAGATCGCGGCCCCAGCTCCTACAATGAGCAGTTCTTC. V is TRBV11-3 and J is TRBJ2-1; D is undetermined. CDR3 length: 17 residues. Germline V lookup: CDR1 SGHNT, CDR2 YENEEA. Trimming cost V 0 bases and J 0 bases, with 12 bases left between them.

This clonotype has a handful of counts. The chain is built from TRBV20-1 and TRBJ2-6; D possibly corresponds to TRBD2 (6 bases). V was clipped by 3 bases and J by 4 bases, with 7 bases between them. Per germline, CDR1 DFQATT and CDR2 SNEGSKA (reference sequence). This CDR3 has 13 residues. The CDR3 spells CSARAGGANVLTF. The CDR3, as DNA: TGCAGTGCTAGGGCGGGGGGGGCCAACGTCCTGACTTTC.

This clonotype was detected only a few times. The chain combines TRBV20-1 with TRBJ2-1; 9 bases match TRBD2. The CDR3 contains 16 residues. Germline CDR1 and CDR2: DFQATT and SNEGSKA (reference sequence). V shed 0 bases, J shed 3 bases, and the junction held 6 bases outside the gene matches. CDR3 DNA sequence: TGCAGTGCTAGAGATAGGGCGGGAGGGGTCTACAATGAGCAGTTCTTC. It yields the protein CSARDRAGGVYNEQFF.